These T cell receptor beta chains were read from a single sample in a study of T cell responses to AZD1222 COVID-19 vaccine. The table came from immunoSEQ multiplex PCR; TCRdb's copy has only in-frame clones and leaves some out. Of 89,000 or so clones detected, 86% appear once; the ten largest clones hold roughly 5.6%. The sequenced sample was peripheral blood, obtained 28 days after the second AZD1222 dose. The receptors here all came from an adult who received the AZD1222 COVID-19 vaccine. Both conserved end residues are part of each CDR3. Each record gives: clone size, CDR3 length, V gene, J gene, D gene, CDR3 protein, CDR3 DNA. D genes are given only for firm matches. Clone size is not always given. Where it is, it says once, few, many or a class for expanded clones.

abundance: NA
len: 16
v_gene: TRBV10-1
j_gene: TRBJ2-5
d_gene: NA
CDR3aa: CASRTPPWTGRETQYF
CDR3nt: TGCGCCAGCAGGACTCCACCCTGGACGGGGAGGGAGACCCAGTACTTC

abundance: many
len: 14
v_gene: TRBV5-1
j_gene: TRBJ2-1
d_gene: TRBD1
CDR3aa: CASSSGGLNNEQFF
CDR3nt: TGCGCCAGCAGTTCAGGGGGCTTGAACAATGAGCAGTTCTTC

abundance: NA
len: 13
v_gene: TRBV28
j_gene: TRBJ1-1
d_gene: NA
CDR3aa: CASSLSQPTEAFF
CDR3nt: TGTGCCAGCAGTTTATCACAGCCCACTGAAGCTTTCTTT

abundance: NA
len: 15
v_gene: TRBV19
j_gene: TRBJ2-1
d_gene: NA
CDR3aa: CASSIVISSYNEQFF
CDR3nt: TGTGCCAGTAGTATTGTAATTAGCTCCTACAATGAGCAGTTCTTC

abundance: NA
len: 16
v_gene: TRBV9
j_gene: TRBJ1-4
d_gene: NA
CDR3aa: CASSPGIDPTNEKLFF
CDR3nt: TGTGCCAGCAGCCCGGGGATAGATCCAACTAATGAAAAACTGTTTTTT

abundance: NA
len: 12
v_gene: TRBV14
j_gene: TRBJ2-1
d_gene: NA
CDR3aa: CASSLRGNEQFF
CDR3nt: TGTGCCAGCAGCCTTAGGGGGAATGAGCAGTTCTTC

abundance: NA
len: 14
v_gene: TRBV6-4
j_gene: TRBJ1-2
d_gene: NA
CDR3aa: CASRVDGRDYGYTF
CDR3nt: TGTGCCAGCAGAGTCGACGGGAGAGACTATGGCTACACCTTC

abundance: NA
len: 13
v_gene: TRBV5-1
j_gene: TRBJ2-3
d_gene: NA
CDR3aa: CASEGGSTDTQYF
CDR3nt: TGCGCCAGCGAAGGGGGGAGCACAGATACGCAGTATTTT

abundance: NA
len: 14
v_gene: TRBV5-1
j_gene: TRBJ2-5
d_gene: NA
CDR3aa: CASSPRQNQETQYF
CDR3nt: TGCGCCAGCAGCCCCAGACAGAACCAAGAGACCCAGTACTTC

abundance: NA
len: 15
v_gene: TRBV5-6
j_gene: TRBJ2-4
d_gene: TRBD1
CDR3aa: CASSLVGAGGESQYF
CDR3nt: TGTGCCAGCAGCTTGGTTGGGGCAGGGGGAGAATCTCAGTACTTC

abundance: once
len: 13
v_gene: TRBV11-2
j_gene: TRBJ2-2
d_gene: NA
CDR3aa: CASSSTPTGELFF
CDR3nt: TGTGCCAGCAGCTCAACACCCACCGGGGAGCTGTTTTTT

abundance: NA
len: 15
v_gene: TRBV11-1
j_gene: TRBJ1-2
d_gene: NA
CDR3aa: CASSLSKGANYGYTF
CDR3nt: TGTGCCAGCAGCTTATCAAAGGGGGCTAACTATGGCTACACCTTC

abundance: NA
len: 15
v_gene: TRBV7-2
j_gene: TRBJ2-2
d_gene: TRBD2
CDR3aa: CASSSGAGGTGELFF
CDR3nt: TGTGCCAGCAGCTCCGGAGCGGGAGGGACCGGGGAGCTGTTTTTT

abundance: once
len: 16
v_gene: TRBV5-4
j_gene: TRBJ2-6
d_gene: NA
CDR3aa: CASSTVLEFGANVLTF
CDR3nt: TGTGCCAGCAGCACCGTCCTAGAGTTCGGGGCCAACGTCCTGACTTTC

abundance: NA
len: 14
v_gene: TRBV2
j_gene: TRBJ2-5
d_gene: TRBD1
CDR3aa: CASSEGGQGETQYF
CDR3nt: TGTGCCAGCAGTGAAGGGGGACAGGGAGAGACCCAGTACTTC

abundance: NA
len: 15
v_gene: TRBV5-1
j_gene: TRBJ2-7
d_gene: NA
CDR3aa: CASSLGEAEPYEQYF
CDR3nt: TGCGCCAGCAGCTTAGGCGAGGCGGAACCCTACGAGCAGTACTTC

abundance: NA
len: 14
v_gene: TRBV10-3
j_gene: TRBJ2-2
d_gene: NA
CDR3aa: CAISEALFTGELFF
CDR3nt: TGTGCCATCAGTGAGGCCCTTTTCACCGGGGAGCTGTTTTTT

abundance: NA
len: 14
v_gene: TRBV29-1
j_gene: TRBJ1-3
d_gene: NA
CDR3aa: CSVEIGAGGNTIYF
CDR3nt: TGCAGCGTTGAAATCGGGGCTGGTGGAAACACCATATATTTT

abundance: NA
len: 14
v_gene: TRBV7-8
j_gene: TRBJ1-5
d_gene: TRBD1
CDR3aa: CASSLWTGGQPQHF
CDR3nt: TGTGCCAGCAGCTTATGGACAGGGGGACAGCCCCAGCATTTT

abundance: NA
len: 12
v_gene: TRBV5-1
j_gene: TRBJ2-7
d_gene: NA
CDR3aa: CASSFAGTEQYF
CDR3nt: TGCGCCAGCAGCTTCGCCGGGACCGAGCAGTACTTC

abundance: NA
len: 14
v_gene: TRBV18
j_gene: TRBJ1-5
d_gene: NA
CDR3aa: CASSPPGGNQPQHF
CDR3nt: TGTGCCAGCTCACCACCGGGGGGCAATCAGCCCCAGCATTTT

abundance: NA
len: 14
v_gene: TRBV9
j_gene: TRBJ2-1
d_gene: NA
CDR3aa: CASSPRVAAGEQFF
CDR3nt: TGTGCCAGCAGCCCCCGGGTAGCGGCCGGTGAGCAGTTCTTC

abundance: NA
len: 17
v_gene: TRBV30
j_gene: TRBJ1-1
d_gene: NA
CDR3aa: CAWSRTRDGSVNTEAFF
CDR3nt: TGTGCCTGGAGCCGAACCCGGGACGGATCGGTGAACACTGAAGCTTTCTTT

abundance: NA
len: 15
v_gene: TRBV7-9
j_gene: TRBJ1-2
d_gene: NA
CDR3aa: CASSLVQDTEGGYTF
CDR3nt: TGTGCCAGCAGCTTAGTACAGGACACCGAAGGTGGCTACACCTTC

abundance: NA
len: 16
v_gene: TRBV28
j_gene: TRBJ1-5
d_gene: NA
CDR3aa: CASSSPRRGGNQPQHF
CDR3nt: TGTGCCAGCAGTTCCCCCCGTAGGGGGGGCAATCAGCCCCAGCATTTT

abundance: NA
len: 14
v_gene: TRBV7-9
j_gene: TRBJ2-3
d_gene: NA
CDR3aa: CASSSRLSTDTQYF
CDR3nt: TGTGCCAGCAGCTCCCGGTTAAGCACAGATACGCAGTATTTT

abundance: NA
len: 16
v_gene: TRBV5-4
j_gene: TRBJ2-1
d_gene: TRBD2
CDR3aa: CASSRSGGARYNEQFF
CDR3nt: TGTGCCAGCAGCCGCAGCGGGGGGGCCCGGTACAATGAGCAGTTCTTC

abundance: NA
len: 14
v_gene: TRBV29-1
j_gene: TRBJ2-7
d_gene: TRBD2
CDR3aa: CSVEGTSGSYEQYF
CDR3nt: TGCAGCGTTGAGGGGACTAGCGGGAGTTACGAGCAGTACTTC

abundance: NA
len: 12
v_gene: TRBV28
j_gene: TRBJ1-2
d_gene: NA
CDR3aa: CASQGRPLGYTF
CDR3nt: TGTGCCAGCCAGGGACGCCCGCTCGGCTACACCTTC

abundance: once
len: 16
v_gene: TRBV5-1
j_gene: TRBJ1-3
d_gene: NA
CDR3aa: CASSPDGGARGNTIYF
CDR3nt: TGCGCCAGCAGCCCGGACGGGGGGGCGCGGGGAAACACCATATATTTT

abundance: NA
len: 12
v_gene: TRBV18
j_gene: TRBJ2-7
d_gene: NA
CDR3aa: CASSPRQEEQYF
CDR3nt: TGTGCCAGCTCACCCCGACAGGAAGAGCAGTACTTC

abundance: NA
len: 17
v_gene: TRBV27
j_gene: TRBJ2-4
d_gene: TRBD2
CDR3aa: CASSLLFGGSAKNIQYF
CDR3nt: TGTGCCAGCAGTTTATTGTTCGGGGGGTCGGCCAAAAACATTCAGTACTTC

abundance: NA
len: 15
v_gene: TRBV28
j_gene: TRBJ1-3
d_gene: NA
CDR3aa: CASTLPAGAGNTIYF
CDR3nt: TGTGCCAGCACCCTGCCGGCAGGGGCTGGAAACACCATATATTTT

abundance: NA
len: 14
v_gene: TRBV10-2
j_gene: TRBJ1-5
d_gene: NA
CDR3aa: CASSEVSVNQPQHF
CDR3nt: TGCGCCAGCAGTGAAGTCAGCGTTAATCAGCCCCAGCATTTT

abundance: NA
len: 15
v_gene: TRBV6-4
j_gene: TRBJ2-7
d_gene: NA
CDR3aa: CASSDPYRLSYEQYF
CDR3nt: TGTGCCAGCAGTGACCCTTACAGGTTATCCTACGAGCAGTACTTC

abundance: NA
len: 19
v_gene: TRBV6-2/TRBV6-3
j_gene: TRBJ2-1
d_gene: TRBD2
CDR3aa: CASSYQGLAGLTSYNEQFF
CDR3nt: TGTGCCAGCAGTTACCAAGGACTAGCGGGCCTAACCTCCTACAATGAGCAGTTCTTC

abundance: once
len: 12
v_gene: TRBV28
j_gene: TRBJ1-1
d_gene: NA
CDR3aa: CASSLSDREAFF
CDR3nt: TGTGCCAGCAGTTTATCCGACAGGGAAGCTTTCTTT

abundance: NA
len: 13
v_gene: TRBV10-2
j_gene: TRBJ2-5
d_gene: NA
CDR3aa: CASSEEGRETQYF
CDR3nt: TGCGCCAGCAGTGAGGAAGGCCGAGAGACCCAGTACTTC

abundance: NA
len: 13
v_gene: TRBV7-8
j_gene: TRBJ1-1
d_gene: NA
CDR3aa: CASSLEGNTEAFF
CDR3nt: TGTGCCAGCAGCTTAGAAGGGAACACTGAAGCTTTCTTT

abundance: NA
len: 16
v_gene: TRBV5-1
j_gene: TRBJ2-2
d_gene: TRBD2
CDR3aa: CASSPGTSGRAGELFF
CDR3nt: TGCGCCAGCAGCCCGGGGACTAGCGGGAGGGCCGGGGAGCTGTTTTTT

abundance: NA
len: 16
v_gene: TRBV7-9
j_gene: TRBJ2-7
d_gene: TRBD2
CDR3aa: CASSPGRGSGAYEQYF
CDR3nt: TGTGCCAGCAGTCCCGGTCGGGGTAGCGGGGCCTACGAGCAGTACTTC

abundance: NA
len: 15
v_gene: TRBV9
j_gene: TRBJ1-5
d_gene: NA
CDR3aa: CASSGPEVGNQPQHF
CDR3nt: TGTGCCAGCAGCGGCCCGGAGGTCGGCAATCAGCCCCAGCATTTT

abundance: NA
len: 14
v_gene: TRBV5-1
j_gene: TRBJ1-5
d_gene: TRBD1
CDR3aa: CASSTGTGQQPQHF
CDR3nt: TGCGCCAGCAGCACCGGGACAGGGCAGCAGCCCCAGCATTTT

abundance: NA
len: 12
v_gene: TRBV12-3/TRBV12-4
j_gene: TRBJ1-6
d_gene: NA
CDR3aa: CASRLLGSPLHF
CDR3nt: TGTGCCAGCAGACTTCTCGGTTCACCCCTCCACTTT

abundance: NA
len: 16
v_gene: TRBV6-5
j_gene: TRBJ1-4
d_gene: NA
CDR3aa: CASSYSYQGGDEKLFF
CDR3nt: TGTGCCAGCAGTTACTCGTATCAGGGAGGGGATGAAAAACTGTTTTTT

abundance: NA
len: 12
v_gene: TRBV3-1/TRBV3-2
j_gene: TRBJ1-5
d_gene: NA
CDR3aa: CASSQARQPQHF
CDR3nt: TGTGCCAGCAGCCAAGCGCGGCAGCCCCAGCATTTT

abundance: NA
len: 12
v_gene: TRBV11-1
j_gene: TRBJ2-1
d_gene: NA
CDR3aa: CASSLAGEKQFF
CDR3nt: TGTGCCAGCAGCTTAGCGGGAGAGAAGCAGTTCTTC

abundance: NA
len: 14
v_gene: TRBV5-1
j_gene: TRBJ1-1
d_gene: TRBD1
CDR3aa: CASTLDRVNTEAFF
CDR3nt: TGCGCCAGCACGCTCGACAGGGTGAACACTGAAGCTTTCTTT

abundance: NA
len: 14
v_gene: TRBV19
j_gene: TRBJ1-5
d_gene: NA
CDR3aa: CASSIWAEDQPQHF
CDR3nt: TGTGCCAGTAGTATATGGGCAGAAGATCAGCCCCAGCATTTT

abundance: NA
len: 16
v_gene: TRBV10-3
j_gene: TRBJ1-1
d_gene: NA
CDR3aa: CAISEDRPGMNTEAFF
CDR3nt: TGTGCCATCAGTGAGGACAGGCCTGGGATGAACACTGAAGCTTTCTTT

abundance: NA
len: 13
v_gene: TRBV7-3
j_gene: TRBJ2-2
d_gene: TRBD2
CDR3aa: CASSSAGTGELFF
CDR3nt: TGTGCCAGCAGCTCAGCGGGGACCGGGGAGCTGTTTTTT

abundance: NA
len: 13
v_gene: TRBV3-1/TRBV3-2
j_gene: TRBJ2-7
d_gene: NA
CDR3aa: CASSQGWGMEKYF
CDR3nt: TGTGCCAGCAGCCAAGGCTGGGGGATGGAAAAGTACTTC

abundance: NA
len: 16
v_gene: TRBV12-5
j_gene: TRBJ2-2
d_gene: TRBD1
CDR3aa: CASGWMGTGNTGELFF
CDR3nt: TGTGCTAGTGGTTGGATGGGGACAGGCAACACCGGGGAGCTGTTTTTT